The 8 T cell receptor beta chains given below trace back to one sample, sequenced in a study of blood T cell repertoires in COVID-19. TCRdb's copy holds only in-frame clones and misses some; the assay was immunoSEQ multiplex PCR. The sample holds about 220,000 clones; about four fifths are singletons and the top ten take about 4.8%. Sequenced input: PBMCs or T cells enriched from blood (not recorded which). All receptors come from a woman aged 45-65 years who had been exposed to COVID-19.

The chain uses TRBV18 and TRBJ2-5, with D possibly being TRBD1 (6 bases). CDR3 length equals 13 residues. V lost 0 bases, J lost 5 bases, and 7 bases lay in between. Germline V gives CDR1 KGHSH, CDR2 LQKENI. CDR3 bases: TGTGCCAGCTCACCACCCACAGGGGAGACCCAGTACTTC. Translation gives CASSPPTGETQYF. Supplemented by reference TRBV18 and TRBJ2-5, the full variable domain reads NAGVMQNPRHLVRRRGQEARLRCSPMKGHSHVYWYRQLPEEGLKFMVYLQKENIIDESGMPKERFSAEFPKEGPSILRIQQVVRGDSAAYFCASSPPTGETQYFGPGTRLLVL.

This clone occurred once. DNA for the CDR3: TGCGCCAGCAGCTTGTCAGCGGACAGCCCTAATGAAAAACTGTTTTTT. As protein: CASSLSADSPNEKLFF. The V gene is TRBV5-1, the J gene TRBJ1-4; possibly TRBD1 for D (6 bases). The germline V gene encodes CDR1 SGHRS and CDR2 YFSETQ. The V gene lost 1 base and the J gene lost 3 bases, with 13 bases spanning the gap. The CDR3 consists of 16 residues.

The chain recombines TRBV19 with TRBJ2-3, with TRBD2 matching over 12 bases. There are 14 residues in the CDR3. V dropped 10 bases and J dropped 0; count of bases not matched to a gene: 2. Germline V CDR1 and CDR2: LNHDA, SQIVND (reference sequence). DNA for the CDR3: TGTGCCACCGGGACTAGCGGGAGCACAGATACGCAGTATTTT. Translation gives CATGTSGSTDTQYF.

The V and J genes are TRBV7-2 and TRBJ2-2; D perhaps matches TRBD2 (6 bases). Trimming pared 7 bases from V and 7 bases from J, leaving 13 bases between. The germline V gene has CDR1 SGHTA and CDR2 FQGNSA. The CDR3 is 13 amino acids. CDR3 DNA sequence: TGTGCCAGCAAGGAGGGCCGGGGCGGGGAGCTGTTTTTT. This gives the protein CASKEGRGGELFF.

This rearrangement joins TRBV27 to TRBJ2-1; 7 bases are shared with TRBD1. The CDR3 runs to 16 residues. V trimming: 4 bases; J trimming: 2 bases; junction bases outside the gene matches: 8. Germline CDR1 MNHEY, CDR2 SMNVEV (reference sequence). CDR3 DNA sequence: TGTGCCAGCAGTTCTCCCCGACAGGGAACCTACAATGAGCAGTTCTTC. It specifies CASSSPRQGTYNEQFF.

DNA of the CDR3: TGCAGCGTTGACTTGGAGGGGGCGGGCTACACCTTC. As protein: CSVDLEGAGYTF. V is TRBV29-1 and J is TRBJ1-2; 7 bases map to TRBD1. The CDR3 contains 12 residues. Germline V gene data show CDR1 as SQVTM and CDR2 as ANQGSEA. V lost 3 bases, J lost 8 bases, and 6 bases stayed unmatched.

The chain combines TRBV20-1 with TRBJ1-1; D is undetermined. The germline CDR1 and CDR2 sequences are DFQATT and SNEGSKA (reference sequence). The CDR3 covers 14 residues. V was trimmed by 3 bases and J by 4 bases, leaving 15 bases between them. CDR3 in amino acids: CSASMYSSPTEAFF. The CDR3 DNA follows: TGCAGTGCTAGTATGTACAGTTCTCCCACTGAAGCTTTCTTT.

V usage is TRBV29-1 and J usage is TRBJ1-4; D is possibly TRBD1 (5 bases). CDR1 is SQVTM and CDR2 is ANQGSEA in the germline V gene. V was clipped by 6 bases and J by 10 bases, with 12 bases between them. CDR3 size: 11 residues. The chain's CDR3 is CSVLSGGKLFF. The CDR3 coding sequence is TGCAGCGTCCTATCCGGGGGAAAACTGTTTTTT.